A single T cell receptor (beta chain) is shown here with its context. Its antigen is unknown. No base qualities exist here, and no much larger clone lies one base off it. One collaborating source in Seattle enrolled patients while the patients were actively infected and followed the patients over time throughout the course of disease. Collaborating institutions collected whole blood in K2EDTA tubes following their own protocols. For TCRbeta analysis, collaborator samples were shipped as frozen whole blood, as isolated PBMCs, or as DNA extracted from either sample type. This entry is derived from a study of blood T cell repertoires in COVID-19 (TCRdb year 2020). With regard to the full study: Collaborator samples came from the United States, Italy and Spain and covered acute and convalescent phases of COVID-19. The material from the prospective study consisted of cDNA or gDNA derived from T cells, B-cell-depleted T cells, or PBMCs. Subjects who had been exposed to COVID-19, were actively infected with it, or had recovered from it provided the deeply sampled blood TCRbeta repertoires that made up the dataset. The repertoires were released in a freely available public database intended as a resource for research on the immune response to SARS-CoV-2. The samples were drawn from the first 160 participants of the ongoing ImmuneRACE study and from about 1,200 subjects provided by 6 global collaborators. Sample metadata almost always included a de-identified subject ID, COVID-19 status, age in years and sex. HLA class I and class II types, where available, came from metadata supplied by the sample provider rather than from assay-based typing. Overall study results and their limits: How much clinical and demographic metadata was included differed by source and by participant, and the metadata was provided uncurated.

CDR1 and CDR2 are drawn from the germline V gene: MGHRA, YSYEKL. Here V drops 3 bases and J drops 2 bases, and the junction holds 1 base not matched to any gene. The CDR3, from cysteine to phenylalanine, totals 15 residues. The only DNA kept is the CDR3, 45 bases in frame from the first base. The immunoSEQ Assay, a bias-controlled multiplex PCR, was used to amplify TCRbeta CDR3 regions from genomic DNA. In the paper's pipeline: Within the assay, amplification of reference gene primers was used to estimate how many nucleated cells each sample contained. To quantify the absolute abundance of each unique TCRbeta CDR3 rearrangement, sequence reads were collapsed and filtered. For each sample, productive Simpson clonality was calculated as the square root of Simpson's diversity index over productive rearrangements. As stored in TCRdb, this immuneACCESS dataset retains in-frame rearrangements with V and J assigned. A fraction of the clones does not appear; measured against another copy, unresolved V genes explain less than half of the discrepancy, and the remainder lacks a known reason. V, J and clone size derive from that table, while D and trimming were established from the DNA sequence. This sample comprises approximately 46,000 clones, about 76% of them detected only once. The ten largest account for approximately 20% of the sample.

The chain is encoded by TRBV4-1 joined to TRBJ2-2; 9 central bases correspond to TRBD2. Input material: peripheral blood. The clonotype originates from a woman older than 75 with COVID-19, enrolled during active disease. CDR3 reads: CASSQREGNTGELFF. The DNA sequence is as follows: TGCGCCAGCAGCCAGCGGGAGGGCAACACCGGGGAGCTGTTTTTT.